The 2 T cell receptor beta chains below come from one sample, sequenced in a study of human T cells and chemical hapten exposure. Time point reported: patch test 1, 2 weeks after DPC sensitization. Described treatment: therapeutic diphenylcyclopropenone sensitization with weekly scalp DPC. Via MiXCR, TCRdb re-called the RACE reads, giving one row per CDR3 protein. The sample lists around 77,000 distinct CDR3 sequences; around 9.5% were seen once. The material sequenced was whole blood, taken in connection with sensitization to the hapten diphenylcyclopropenone (DPC). The source is a woman in her 40s with alopecia areata. Some clones in this sample may be carry-over from other donors' samples.

This clonotype occurred many times. V is TRBV5-1 and J is TRBJ1-1, with unresolved D. Trimming removed 3 bases at V and 11 bases at J, with 11 bases between. CDR3 size: 11 residues. Germline CDR1 is SGHRS and CDR2 is YFSETQ. The CDR3 reads CASSSSLAAFF. The CDR3 DNA sequence: TGCGCCAGCAGCTCGTCGTTGGCGGCTTTCTTT.

A few counts support this clonotype. The gene calls are TRBV12-3 or TRBV12-4 and TRBJ1-5, with D unclear. Trimming removed 5 bases from V and 1 base from J, with 12 bases in between. The CDR3 is 15 residues long. CDR3 in DNA: TGTGCCAGCAGTCGGGATCCCCAGAGCAATCAGCCCCAGCATTTT. Protein: CASSRDPQSNQPQHF.